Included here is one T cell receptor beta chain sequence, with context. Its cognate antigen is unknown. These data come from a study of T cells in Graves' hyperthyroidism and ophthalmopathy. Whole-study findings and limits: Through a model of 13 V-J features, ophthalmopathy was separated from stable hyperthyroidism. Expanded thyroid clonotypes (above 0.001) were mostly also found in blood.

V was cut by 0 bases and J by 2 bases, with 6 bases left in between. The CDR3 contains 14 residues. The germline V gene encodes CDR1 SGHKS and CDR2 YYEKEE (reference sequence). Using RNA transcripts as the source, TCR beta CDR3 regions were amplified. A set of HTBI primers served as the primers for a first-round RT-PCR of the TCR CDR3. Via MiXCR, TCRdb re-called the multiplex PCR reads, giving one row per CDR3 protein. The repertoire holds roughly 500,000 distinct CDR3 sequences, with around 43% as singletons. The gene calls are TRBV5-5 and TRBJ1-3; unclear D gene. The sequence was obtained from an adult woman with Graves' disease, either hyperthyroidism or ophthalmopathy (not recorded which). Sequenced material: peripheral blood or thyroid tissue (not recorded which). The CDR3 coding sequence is TGTGCCAGCAGCTTGGTGGTGACTGGAAACACCATATATTTT. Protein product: CASSLVVTGNTIYF.